These T cell receptor beta chains were read from a single sample in a study of early T cells in non-severe SARS-CoV-2 infection. Each CDR3 protein is one row after TCRdb ran MiXCR on the 5' RACE reads. The repertoire holds roughly 32,000 distinct CDR3 sequences, with 5.5% to 8% as singletons. Input material: whole blood. The receptor source for this set is an adult who was a healthcare worker with PCR-confirmed SARS-CoV-2 infection or an uninfected control (not recorded which). Each CDR3 is given with its conserved first and last residue. The D gene is left open where the match is weak. Not all rows give a size; the values are once, few, many and, for expanded clones, a class.

d_call	clone_size	j_call	cdr3_length	v_call	cdr3_nt	cdr3_aa
-	-	TRBJ2-7	15	TRBV7-2	TGTGCCAGCAGCTTAGGTTGGGAGGACCTCTACGAGCAGTACTTC	CASSLGWEDLYEQYF
TRBD2	many	TRBJ2-5	16	TRBV4-1	TGCGCCAGCAGCCACTTACTAGCGGGTCATCCAGAGACCCAGTACTTC	CASSHLLAGHPETQYF
-	many	TRBJ2-7	13	TRBV28	TGTGCCAGCAGTTTTTCGAGTGGCTACGAGCAGTACTTC	CASSFSSGYEQYF
TRBD1	few	TRBJ1-1	14	TRBV6-1	TGTGCCAGCAGTGACGGACAGGGAGGTACTGAAGCTTTCTTT	CASSDGQGGTEAFF
-	many	TRBJ2-1	15	TRBV24-1	TGTGCCACCAGTGATTCTACCGGGGGCAAGAATGAGCAGTTCTTC	CATSDSTGGKNEQFF
-	many	TRBJ2-7	15	TRBV6-2/TRBV6-3	TGTGCCAGCAGAAACAACAGGTTTAGCTCCTACGAGCAGTACTTC	CASRNNRFSSYEQYF
-	medium-sized	TRBJ1-1	14	TRBV7-6	TGTGCCAGCAGCTTAACACGCTATGACACTGAAGCTTTCTTT	CASSLTRYDTEAFF
TRBD2	-	TRBJ2-1	14	TRBV3-1	TGTGCCAGCAGCCGACGGGGGGGTTACAATGAGCAGTTCTTC	CASSRRGGYNEQFF
TRBD2	-	TRBJ2-5	16	TRBV5-5	TGTGCCAGCAGCTTAAGTCTTGCGGGAGCTCAAGAGACCCAGTACTTC	CASSLSLAGAQETQYF
TRBD2	-	TRBJ2-7	15	TRBV11-2	TGTGCCAGCAGCTTAGTTGCGGGAGTGTCCTACGAGCAGTACTTC	CASSLVAGVSYEQYF
-	few	TRBJ1-4	13	TRBV27	TGTGCCAGCAGTGGGCAGTTTAATGAAAAACTGTTTTTT	CASSGQFNEKLFF